The next 16 T cell receptor beta chains were all read from a single sample in a study of blood T cell repertoires in COVID-19. The protocol was immunoSEQ multiplex PCR, while the TCRdb copy is restricted to in-frame clones and leaves out a portion. The sample includes 350,000 or so clones, about 90% seen only once; the top ten take about 0.94%. Sequenced material: PBMCs or T cells enriched from blood (not recorded which). Every receptor here comes from a woman in her twenties or thirties who had been exposed to COVID-19.

The rearrangement joins TRBV6-4 to TRBJ2-7; D remains ambiguous. This CDR3 contains 13 residues. Per germline, CDR1 MRHNA and CDR2 SNTAGT. Trimming removed 0 bases from V and 7 bases from J, with 10 bases in between. The CDR3, as DNA: TGTGCCAGCAGTGACTCAATCCGCACTGAGCAGTACTTC. Translation: CASSDSIRTEQYF.

The chain employs TRBV25-1 and TRBJ2-7, with TRBD1 as a possible D gene (5 bases). The CDR3 runs 14 residues. Germline V gene data show CDR1 as MGHDK and CDR2 as SYGVNS. The germline V and J ends were trimmed by 4 bases and 2 bases, with 12 bases remaining between them. The chain's CDR3 is CASSVAKGTYEQYF. The CDR3 region has the DNA TGTGCCAGCAGTGTGGCCAAGGGGACCTACGAGCAGTACTTC.

This sequence joins TRBV15 and TRBJ1-5; D unresolved. The V end lost 1 base, the J end lost 5 bases, and 12 bases lay between the germline ends. Germline V gene lookup returns CDR1 LNHNV and CDR2 YYDKDF (reference sequence). This CDR3 comprises 15 residues. The CDR3 DNA reads TGTGCCACCAGCAGAGGTGGGAGGGATGATCAGCCCCAGCATTTT. The encoded protein is CATSRGGRDDQPQHF.

This rearrangement joins TRBV19 to TRBJ1-3; D is unclear. Trimming removed 8 bases from V and 2 bases from J, with 13 bases in between. CDR3 length equals 14 residues. CDR1 is LNHDA, CDR2 SQIVND, per germline (reference sequence). CDR3 in DNA: TGTGCCAGTCGTGCGGGGAAAGCTGGAAACACCATATATTTT. Its protein product is CASRAGKAGNTIYF.

The V gene is TRBV27, the J gene TRBJ1-3; TRBD1 agrees at 7 bases. The CDR3 length is 15 residues. Trimming took 6 bases from V and 3 from J; bases not matched to a gene: 8. Germline V gene lookup returns CDR1 MNHEY and CDR2 SMNVEV (reference sequence). In DNA, the CDR3 is TGTGCCAGCAGGCCGACCGGGACAGTTGGAAACACCATATATTTT. Its protein is CASRPTGTVGNTIYF.

This chain connects TRBV28 to TRBJ2-3; TRBD1 is a possible D gene (5 bases). Trimming shortened V by 7 bases and J by 1 base, and 18 bases separated the two germline ends. The CDR3 has 16 amino acids. Germline CDR1 and CDR2: MDHEN and SYDVKM. The CDR3, as DNA: TGTGCCAGCACCCCGCCGGAAGGGGCCCGCACAGATACGCAGTATTTT. This sequence encodes CASTPPEGARTDTQYF.

V usage is TRBV3-1 (or the pseudogene TRBV3-2) and J usage is TRBJ1-2; D not certain. The CDR3 covers 15 residues. The V gene lost 0 bases and the J gene lost 1 base, with 9 bases spanning the gap. The germline V gene has CDR1 LGHDT and CDR2 YNNKEL (reference sequence). Here the CDR3 reads CASSQDLRVNYGYTF. The DNA for the CDR3 is TGTGCCAGCAGCCAAGATCTTCGGGTTAACTATGGCTACACCTTC.

This chain links TRBV20-1 with TRBJ2-5; tentative D call: TRBD2 (5 bases). V lost 7 bases to trimming and J lost 4 bases, with 10 bases between them. CDR3 length equals 11 residues. Germline V CDR1 and CDR2: DFQATT, SNEGSKA (reference sequence). This CDR3 reads CSVAGGETQYF. The DNA of the CDR3 is TGCAGTGTGGCGGGTGGAGAGACCCAGTACTTC.

The chain uses TRBV5-1 and TRBJ2-7; 11 nucleotides line up with TRBD1. CDR1 is SGHRS, CDR2 YFSETQ, per germline. The CDR3 totals 15 residues. The trim removed 1 base at V and 7 bases at J, leaving 7 bases unmatched. CDR3 DNA: TGCGCCAGCAGCTTGATGGGGACAGGGGGTCAGGAGCAGTACTTC. This gives the protein CASSLMGTGGQEQYF.

The chain recombines TRBV27 with TRBJ2-5; 7 bases match TRBD2. Germline V gives CDR1 MNHEY, CDR2 SMNVEV (reference sequence). Unmatched junction bases numbered 10, after V lost 6 bases and J lost 3 bases. The CDR3 length is 15 residues. The CDR3 DNA is TGTGCCAGCAGCTACGGGGGGAGGGGTAAAGAGACCCAGTACTTC. As protein: CASSYGGRGKETQYF.

The chain employs TRBV9 and TRBJ2-1; D ambiguous. V lost 0 bases, J lost 2 bases, and 9 bases lay in between. CDR3 length equals 15 residues. Germline CDR1 is SGDLS and CDR2 is YYNGEE. The chain's CDR3 is CASSVEVGAYNEQFF. The CDR3 nucleotides are TGTGCCAGCAGCGTAGAGGTCGGAGCCTACAATGAGCAGTTCTTC. The variable domain in full, completed from reference TRBV9 and TRBJ2-1, reads DSGVTQTPKHLITATGQRVTLRCSPRSGDLSVYWYQQSLDQGLQFLIQYYNGEERAKGNILERFSAQQFPDLHSELNLSSLELGDSALYFCASSVEVGAYNEQFFGPGTRLTVL.

This chain uses TRBV29-1 with TRBJ1-1; a weak D match, TRBD1 (6 bases). V gave up 6 bases and J gave up 1 base, with 18 bases separating them. Germline V CDR1 and CDR2: SQVTM, ANQGSEA. The CDR3 extends over 15 amino acids. CDR3 DNA: TGCAGCGTCACAGGGATAGCAGGGACGAACACTGAAGCTTTCTTT. The encoded protein is CSVTGIAGTNTEAFF. Drawing the rest from reference TRBV29-1 and TRBJ1-1, the complete variable domain is SAVISQKPSRDICQRGTSLTIQCQVDSQVTMMFWYRQQPGQSLTLIATANQGSEATYESGFVIDKFPISRPNLTFSTLTVSNMSPEDSSIYLCSVTGIAGTNTEAFFGQGTRLTVV.

This clone was seen a few times. The rearrangement uses TRBV28 and TRBJ1-6, with TRBD1 matching 7 bases. There are 16 residues in the CDR3. Per the germline V gene, CDR1 is MDHEN and CDR2 is SYDVKM. Trimming cost V 7 bases and J 6 bases; bases outside gene matches: 12. CDR3 in DNA: TGTGCCAGCATAGGCTCACTAGGGACAGTTAATTCACCCCTCCACTTT. It yields the protein CASIGSLGTVNSPLHF.

Note on this clone: The junction does not match germline at one end; this may be a read error. The genes are TRBV2 and TRBJ2-1, with a weak D call TRBD2 (5 bases). CDR1 and CDR2 (germline): SNHLY, FYNNEI. This CDR3 has 12 residues. The CDR3 region is CASSELALTGVF. The CDR3 nucleotides are TGTGCCAGCAGTGAACTAGCTCTAACTGGGGTCTTC.

The CDR3 DNA reads as TGTGCCAGCAGTTTATTTACGGGCGGGACTTATGGCCTCTTAGAGCAGTTCTTC. Translated: CASSLFTGGTYGLLEQFF. This chain uses TRBV27 with TRBJ2-1; tentatively, D is TRBD2 (6 bases). The germline CDR1 and CDR2 sequences are MNHEY and SMNVEV (reference sequence). The germline V and J ends were trimmed by 1 base and 10 bases, with 26 bases remaining between them. The CDR3 contains 18 residues.

The chain has TRBV24-1 and TRBJ2-1; D is possibly TRBD2 (6 bases). The CDR3 runs to 18 residues. V lost 2 bases and J 4 bases, leaving 20 bases between the germline ends. Germline loops: CDR1 KGHDR, CDR2 SFDVKD. Written as DNA, the CDR3 is TGTGCCACCAGTGATTATCGGGACTCCATCCCTTTTTACAATGAGCAGTTCTTC. It encodes CATSDYRDSIPFYNEQFF.